This is a list of T cell receptor beta chains from one sample in a study. TCRdb analysed the 5' RACE reads with MiXCR anew, one entry per CDR3 protein. The sample lists a few thousand distinct CDR3 sequences; roughly 71% were seen once. What was sequenced was memory CD4+ T cells sorted from a lymph node. These receptors came from a female donor with breast cancer. The CDR3 runs from the conserved cysteine through the conserved F or W. D genes are given only for firm matches. Not all rows give a size; the values are once, few, many and, for expanded clones, a class.

v_call	j_call	d_call	clone_size	cdr3_nt	cdr3_aa
TRBV5-1	TRBJ2-1	TRBD1	-	TGCGCCAGCAGCTTGGGACAGGGGGCGCGCAATGAGCAGTTCTTC	CASSLGQGARNEQFF
TRBV5-1	TRBJ2-3	TRBD2	-	TGCGCCAGCAGCTTGGGTGGCGGGGGGTCCGCAGATACGCAGTATTTT	CASSLGGGGSADTQYF
TRBV3-1	TRBJ1-6	-	-	TGTGCCAGCAGCCTCGGACCCCAATATTCACCCCTCCACTTT	CASSLGPQYSPLHF
TRBV7-6	TRBJ2-7	-	-	TGTGCCAGCAGCCAAACAGGGAACGAGCAGTACTTC	CASSQTGNEQYF
TRBV19	TRBJ1-1	-	-	TGTGCCAGTAGGGGAGCAGGACTGAACACTGAAGCTTTCTTT	CASRGAGLNTEAFF
TRBV15	TRBJ2-3	-	few	TGTGCCACCAGCAGTACGCCCAGGGGAGATACGCAGTATTTT	CATSSTPRGDTQYF
TRBV7-3	TRBJ2-7	-	once	TGTGCCAGCAGGTCCCCCCCCCACCGGGACACAAAATCCTACGAGCAGTACTTC	CASRSPPHRDTKSYEQYF
TRBV20-1	TRBJ1-2	-	few	TGCAGTGCTAGAGATAGGAGACAGCCTAACTATGGCTACACCTTC	CSARDRRQPNYGYTF
TRBV5-1	TRBJ1-2	-	-	TGCGCCAGCAGCTTGGCCTTAGGGGCCTATGGCTACACCTTC	CASSLALGAYGYTF
TRBV7-2	TRBJ2-3	-	-	TGTGCCAGCAGCTTATTAGGCGGAGTAGGATATACGCAGTATTTT	CASSLLGGVGYTQYF
TRBV5-1	TRBJ2-1	-	few	TGCGCCAGCAGCCCCGACCCAATCCCTCCTTCCAATGAGCAGTTCTTC	CASSPDPIPPSNEQFF
TRBV5-1	TRBJ2-2	-	-	TGCGCCAGCAGCTTGGAGCCTAGCGGGGAGCTGTTTTTT	CASSLEPSGELFF
TRBV20-1	TRBJ2-7	-	-	TGCAGTGCTAGAGATACGGGACGCGGATTTTCGGAGCAGTACTTC	CSARDTGRGFSEQYF
TRBV7-2	TRBJ1-5	-	-	TGTGCCAGCAGCTGGGGGGCGGGCTTAAGTCAGCCCCAGCATTTT	CASSWGAGLSQPQHF
TRBV5-1	TRBJ1-5	-	once	TGCGCCAGCAGCTTGGGCCCCCAGCAGCCCCAGCATTTT	CASSLGPQQPQHF
TRBV20-1	TRBJ2-5	TRBD2	few	TGCAGTGCCCCGGGGGCCCTAGCGGGAGCGTACCAAGAGACCCAGTACTTC	CSAPGALAGAYQETQYF
TRBV3-1	TRBJ1-2	-	-	TGTGCCAGCAGCCAGGGCATCTATGGCTACACCTTC	CASSQGIYGYTF
TRBV6-1	TRBJ1-2	-	-	TGTGCCAGCAGTGAAGCCAGGGGCTACACCTTC	CASSEARGYTF
TRBV6-6	TRBJ1-1	-	few	TGTGCCAGCAGCCCGACAGGTGAAGCTTTCTTT	CASSPTGEAFF
TRBV24-1	TRBJ2-3	-	-	TGTGCCACCAGTGATCTGGGACGCGGCGGCGATACGCAGTATTTT	CATSDLGRGGDTQYF
TRBV7-3	TRBJ2-3	-	-	TGTGCCAGCAGCTTATCTGGCGGACTCCAACACACAGATACGCAGTATTTT	CASSLSGGLQHTDTQYF
TRBV27	TRBJ2-1	-	-	TGTGCCAGCAGTTTGTCTTATATCTCCTACAATGAGCAGTTCTTC	CASSLSYISYNEQFF
TRBV12-3/TRBV12-4	TRBJ2-5	-	-	TGTGCCAGCAGCCCTGCGGGGGCCGTCCCAGGGACCCAGTACTTC	CASSPAGAVPGTQYF
TRBV20-1	TRBJ2-5	TRBD1	-	TGCAGTGCTAGGGGACAGGGGACCCGGGAGACCCAGTACTTC	CSARGQGTRETQYF
TRBV5-1	TRBJ1-1	-	-	TGCGCCAGCAGCTACGACGAGGGTAGGATGAACACTGAAGCTTTCTTT	CASSYDEGRMNTEAFF
TRBV20-1	TRBJ2-3	-	once	TGCAGCACCGGGACAGATACGCAGTATTTT	CSTGTDTQYF
TRBV15	TRBJ1-5	-	-	TGTGCCACCAGCCAACAGGGTAGCAATCAGCCCCAGCATTTT	CATSQQGSNQPQHF
TRBV7-3	TRBJ1-1	-	-	TGTGCCAGCTCGATTCAGGGGAACACTGAAGCTTTCTTT	CASSIQGNTEAFF
TRBV5-1	TRBJ1-2	-	-	TGCGCCAGCAGCTTAGATGGGACCTATGGCTACACCTTC	CASSLDGTYGYTF
TRBV10-2	TRBJ2-5	-	once	TGTGCCAGCTCAGACTCCCAACGGGAGACCCAGTACTTC	CASSDSQRETQYF
TRBV15	TRBJ2-7	-	-	TGTGCCACCAGCAGAGATGAGCCGGGGCTAGGAGGAGACGAGCAGCACTTC	CATSRDEPGLGGDEQHF
TRBV12-3/TRBV12-4	TRBJ2-5	-	-	TGTGCCAGCAGTCTCGCCCCGGGGGCCCAGTACTTC	CASSLAPGAQYF
TRBV7-9	TRBJ2-5	-	once	TGTGCCAGCAGCTTGAGACCCGAAGAGACCCAGTACTTC	CASSLRPEETQYF
TRBV12-3/TRBV12-4	TRBJ1-5	-	-	TGTGCCAGCAGTTTAGCAGCGGGGGGCCAGCCCCAGCATTTT	CASSLAAGGQPQHF
TRBV20-1	TRBJ2-2	-	-	TGCAGTGCTTCCTATCCTAGCACCGGGGAGCTGTTTTTT	CSASYPSTGELFF
TRBV20-1	TRBJ2-1	TRBD2	-	TGCAGTGCTCCCATGGGCGGGAGGGCCCGTGGGTTTGAGCAGTTCTTC	CSAPMGGRARGFEQFF
TRBV20-1	TRBJ2-7	-	-	TGCAGTGCTAGAGACCTCGCCTACGAGCAGTACTTC	CSARDLAYEQYF
TRBV12-3/TRBV12-4	TRBJ2-6	-	once	TGTGCCAGCAGGACAGCTGGGGCCAACGTCCTGACTTTC	CASRTAGANVLTF
TRBV7-9	TRBJ1-4	-	-	TGTGCCAGCAGCTTAGACTTCAAAAAACTGTTTTTT	CASSLDFKKLFF
TRBV29-1	TRBJ2-7	-	-	TGCAGCGTTGAAGTCTCCTACGTGCAGTACTTC	CSVEVSYVQYF
TRBV5-1	TRBJ2-1	TRBD2	-	TGCGCCAGCAGCAAGACTAGCGGGGGATATGAGCAGTTCTTC	CASSKTSGGYEQFF